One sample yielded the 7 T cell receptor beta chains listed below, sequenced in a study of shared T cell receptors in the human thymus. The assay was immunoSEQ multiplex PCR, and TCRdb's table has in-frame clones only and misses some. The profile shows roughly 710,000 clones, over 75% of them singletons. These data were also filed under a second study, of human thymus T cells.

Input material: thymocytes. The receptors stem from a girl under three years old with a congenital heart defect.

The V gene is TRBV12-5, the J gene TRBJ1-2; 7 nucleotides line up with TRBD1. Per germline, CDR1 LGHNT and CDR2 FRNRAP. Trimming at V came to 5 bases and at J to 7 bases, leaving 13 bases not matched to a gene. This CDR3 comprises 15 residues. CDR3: CASGRTDREVCGYTF. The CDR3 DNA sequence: TGTGCTAGTGGTCGGACTGACAGGGAAGTCTGTGGCTACACCTTC.

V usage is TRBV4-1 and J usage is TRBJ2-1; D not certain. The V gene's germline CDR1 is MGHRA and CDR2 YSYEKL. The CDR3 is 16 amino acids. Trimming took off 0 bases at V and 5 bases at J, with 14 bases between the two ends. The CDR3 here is CASSQDVRVDDNEQFF. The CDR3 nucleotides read TGCGCCAGCAGCCAAGATGTCCGGGTCGACGACAATGAGCAGTTCTTC.

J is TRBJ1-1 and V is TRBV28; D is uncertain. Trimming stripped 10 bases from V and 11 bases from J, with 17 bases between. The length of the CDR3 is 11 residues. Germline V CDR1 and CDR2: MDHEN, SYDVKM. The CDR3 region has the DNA TGTGCCATTAGAGGGAGGACGTCTGCTTTCTTT. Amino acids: CAIRGRTSAFF.

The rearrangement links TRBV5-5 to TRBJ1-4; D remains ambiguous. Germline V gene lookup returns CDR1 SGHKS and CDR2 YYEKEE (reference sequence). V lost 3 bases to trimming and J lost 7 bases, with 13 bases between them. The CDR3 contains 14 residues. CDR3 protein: CASSSELSSEKLFF. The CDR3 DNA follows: TGTGCCAGCAGCTCCGAATTGAGCTCTGAAAAACTGTTTTTT.

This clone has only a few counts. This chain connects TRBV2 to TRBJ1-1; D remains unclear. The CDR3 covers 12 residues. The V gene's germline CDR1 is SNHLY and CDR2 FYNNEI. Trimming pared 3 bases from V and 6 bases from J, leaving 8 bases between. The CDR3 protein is CASSEEGPEAFF. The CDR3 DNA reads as TGTGCCAGCAGTGAGGAGGGTCCTGAAGCTTTCTTT.

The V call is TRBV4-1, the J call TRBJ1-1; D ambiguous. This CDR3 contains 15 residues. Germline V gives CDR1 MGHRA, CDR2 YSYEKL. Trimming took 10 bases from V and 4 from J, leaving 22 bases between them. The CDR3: CAIQTQSAGGTEAFF. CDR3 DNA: TGCGCCATCCAAACCCAAAGCGCCGGAGGCACTGAAGCTTTCTTT.

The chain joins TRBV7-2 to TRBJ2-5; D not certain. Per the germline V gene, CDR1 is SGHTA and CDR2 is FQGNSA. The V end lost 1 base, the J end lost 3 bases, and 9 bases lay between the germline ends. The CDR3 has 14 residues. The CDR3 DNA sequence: TGTGCCAGCAGCTTAGTTAGAACCAAAGAGACCCAGTACTTC. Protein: CASSLVRTKETQYF.